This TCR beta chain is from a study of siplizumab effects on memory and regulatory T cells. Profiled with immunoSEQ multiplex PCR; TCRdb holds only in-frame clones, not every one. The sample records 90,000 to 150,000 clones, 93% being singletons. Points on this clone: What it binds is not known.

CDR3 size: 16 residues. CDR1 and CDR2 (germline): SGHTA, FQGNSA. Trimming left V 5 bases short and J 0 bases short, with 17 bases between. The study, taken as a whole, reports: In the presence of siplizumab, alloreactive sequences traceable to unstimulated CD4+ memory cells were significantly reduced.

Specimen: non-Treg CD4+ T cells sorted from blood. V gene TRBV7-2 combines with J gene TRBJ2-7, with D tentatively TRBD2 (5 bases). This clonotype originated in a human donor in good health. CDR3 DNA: TGTGCCAGCAGCCCTCAACCCGGGATCTACTCCTACGAGCAGTACTTC. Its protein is CASSPQPGIYSYEQYF.